The clone carrying this T cell receptor (beta chain) showed up just a few times. TCRdb independently ran MiXCR on the PCR reads; one entry per CDR3 protein. The table includes 20,000 or so distinct CDR3 sequences, approximately 62% detected once. This sample stems from a study of vaccination and CD4 T cells after COVID-19. The CDR3 totals 13 residues. CDR1 and CDR2 (germline): DFQATT, SNEGSKA (reference sequence). The receptor was isolated from a human donor who had recovered from COVID-19. Sequenced material: CD4+ T cells from blood, taken after SARS-CoV-2 vaccination. This rearrangement joins TRBV20-1 to TRBJ2-5; 7 bases fit TRBD1. This CDR3 reads CTFRDSRSETQYF. CDR3 nucleotides: TGCACTTTCCGGGACAGCAGATCAGAGACCCAGTACTTC.